The 31 T cell receptor beta chains below were found in one sample sequenced in a study of technical replicates of blood from four donors. Assay: immunoSEQ multiplex PCR; the TCRdb copy retains only in-frame clones and omits some. The data contain about 99,000 clones, 95% of them singletons. The specimen was T cells isolated from PBMCs. The receptor set was obtained from a human donor in good health.

Details on this clone: Germline is not matched at one junction end, which may reflect a read error. In the same sample, other DNA sequences code for this CDR3. The J gene is TRBJ1-2, the V gene TRBV19; D gene ambiguous. This CDR3 is 15 amino acids long. The germline V gene has CDR1 LNHDA and CDR2 SQIVND (reference sequence). For the CDR3, the DNA is TGTGCCAGTAGTATCATGCACGCTACTAACTATGGCTACACTTTC. Its translation: CASSIMHATNYGYTF.

This chain joins TRBV7-8 and TRBJ2-7, with D tentatively TRBD1 (5 bases). The CDR3 is 14 residues long. The V end lost 4 bases, the J end lost 2 bases, and 12 bases lay between the germline ends. CDR1 is SGHVS and CDR2 is FQNEAQ in the germline V gene. CDR3 nucleotides: TGTGCCAGCAGCTCCTATACAGGCACCTACGAGCAGTACTTC. It is translated as CASSSYTGTYEQYF.

The chain couples TRBV6-1 to TRBJ1-2, with a tentative D call TRBD1 (5 bases). The V end lost 6 bases, the J end lost 3 bases, and 5 bases lay between the germline ends. The CDR3 length is 11 residues. CDR1 and CDR2 (germline): MNHNS, SASEGT. CDR3 sequence: CASRTDYGYTF. CDR3 bases: TGTGCCAGCAGGACAGACTATGGCTACACCTTC.

This clone was seen only once. V gene TRBV2 combines with J gene TRBJ1-5, with a tentative D call TRBD1 (6 bases). Deletions cut 4 bases from V and 5 bases from J, with 12 bases between. This CDR3 region has 14 residues. Germline-derived CDR1 and CDR2 are SNHLY and FYNNEI. In DNA, the CDR3 is TGTGCCAGCAGTGTAGGGCAGGGGTATCAGCCCCAGCATTTT. This translates into CASSVGQGYQPQHF. The full variable domain, with the rest looked up from reference TRBV2 and TRBJ1-5, is EPEVTQTPSHQVTQMGQEVILRCVPISNHLYFYWYRQILGQKVEFLVSFYNNEISEKSEIFDDQFSVERPDGSNFTLKIRSTKLEDSAMYFCASSVGQGYQPQHFGDGTRLSIL.

This chain links TRBV6-5 with TRBJ2-7, with D possibly TRBD1 on 5 matching bases. Trimming stripped 4 bases from V and 4 bases from J, with 8 bases between. CDR3 size: 12 residues. Germline CDR1 MNHEY, CDR2 SVGAGI. The chain's CDR3 is CASSSTVYEQYF. The CDR3 bases are TGTGCCAGCAGTTCGACAGTATACGAGCAGTACTTC.

The chain uses TRBV7-8 and TRBJ2-2; 11 bases agree with TRBD2. The CDR3 length is 21 residues. The trim removed 5 bases at V and 7 bases at J, leaving 24 bases unmatched. Germline V CDR1 and CDR2: SGHVS, FQNEAQ. The CDR3 reads CASSLRGLAGGSGHSGGELFF. The CDR3 nucleotides read TGTGCCAGCAGCCTTAGAGGGCTAGCGGGAGGATCCGGTCATTCGGGCGGGGAGCTGTTTTTT.

The chain has TRBV28 and TRBJ2-7; D call uncertain. This CDR3 contains 12 residues. The V gene's germline CDR1 is MDHEN and CDR2 SYDVKM. The ends were cut back, 3 bases at V and 3 bases at J, with 6 bases in the middle. The CDR3 DNA sequence: TGTGCCAGCAGTTTGCCGGGCTACGAGCAGTACTTC. It translates to CASSLPGYEQYF.

The chain has TRBV5-4 and TRBJ1-3; 10 nucleotides agree with TRBD1. V gave up 7 bases and J gave up 4 bases; unmatched junction bases: 8. The CDR3 spans 15 residues. Germline V gene lookup returns CDR1 SGHNT and CDR2 YYREEE (reference sequence). CDR3 region: CASQTGGASGNTIYF. Written as DNA, the CDR3 is TGTGCCAGCCAGACAGGGGGCGCTTCCGGAAACACCATATATTTT.

This clone appeared once. The gene calls are TRBV2 and TRBJ1-1; possibly TRBD1 for D (5 bases). Germline V lookup: CDR1 SNHLY, CDR2 FYNNEI. This CDR3 spans 13 amino acids. The germline V and J ends were trimmed by 8 bases and 4 bases, with 14 bases remaining between them. The CDR3, as DNA: TGTGCCAGCTTGTTGACGGGGGGCACTGAAGCTTTCTTT. Its translation: CASLLTGGTEAFF. Combining the CDR3 with reference TRBV2 and TRBJ1-1 gives the whole variable domain EPEVTQTPSHQVTQMGQEVILRCVPISNHLYFYWYRQILGQKVEFLVSFYNNEISEKSEIFDDQFSVERPDGSNFTLKIRSTKLEDSAMYFCASLLTGGTEAFFGQGTRLTVV.

This sequence joins TRBV11-2 and TRBJ2-3, with 9 bases identical to TRBD2. CDR1 and CDR2 from the germline V gene are SGHAT and FQNNGV. This CDR3 region has 17 residues. With 1 base clipped from V and 0 bases from J, the junction kept 5 bases outside the gene matches. The CDR3 is CASSLVQTSGSTDTQYF. CDR3 sequence (DNA): TGTGCCAGCAGCTTAGTACAGACTAGCGGAAGCACAGATACGCAGTATTTT. The entire variable domain, with the rest obtained from reference TRBV11-2 and TRBJ2-3, is as follows: EAGVAQSPRYKIIEKRQSVAFWCNPISGHATLYWYQQILGQGPKLLIQFQNNGVVDDSQLPKDRFSAERLKGVDSTLKIQPAKLEDSAVYLCASSLVQTSGSTDTQYFGPGTRLTVL.

This clone was picked up one time. The chain uses TRBV18 and TRBJ2-7, with D possibly TRBD1 on 6 matching bases. Germline V CDR1 and CDR2: KGHSH, LQKENI. This CDR3 has 15 amino acids. Trimming stripped 4 bases from V and 0 bases from J, with 13 bases between. The DNA for the CDR3 is TGTGCCAGCTCACTGGACAGCCGAGCCTCCTACGAGCAGTACTTC. Translation gives CASSLDSRASYEQYF.

The chain employs TRBV2 and TRBJ2-5; TRBD2 matches at 9 bases. V dropped 6 bases and J dropped 2; count of bases not matched to a gene: 7. Germline-derived CDR1 and CDR2 are SNHLY and FYNNEI. The CDR3 loop spans 15 amino acids. Here the CDR3 reads CASSFVGLAQETQYF. The DNA for the CDR3 is TGTGCCAGCAGCTTTGTGGGACTAGCTCAAGAGACCCAGTACTTC.

J is TRBJ2-1 and V is TRBV4-1; a possible D gene is TRBD2 (6 bases). This CDR3 spans 12 amino acids. V was shortened by 1 base and J by 10 bases, with 8 bases between the two germline ends. CDR1 is MGHRA and CDR2 is YSYEKL in the germline V gene. CDR3 loop: CASSQASGEQFF. For the CDR3, the DNA is TGCGCCAGCAGCCAAGCCAGCGGGGAGCAGTTCTTC.

The CDR3 coding sequence is TGTGCCAGCAGTTACTTTTCCAGTAACACTGAAGCTTTCTTT. Protein: CASSYFSSNTEAFF. The V gene is TRBV6-5, the J gene TRBJ1-1; D is ambiguous. V dropped 1 base and J dropped 2 bases, with 8 bases sitting between them. Germline CDR1 reads MNHEY; CDR2 reads SVGAGI. The CDR3 runs 14 residues.

This clone was found once. This rearrangement joins TRBV9 to TRBJ2-3; TRBD2 matches 9 bases. This CDR3 spans 15 amino acids. The germline V gene has CDR1 SGDLS and CDR2 YYNGEE. V was pared by 4 bases and J by 2 bases, with 5 bases of the junction left unmatched. CDR3 sequence reads: CASSFAGGITDTQYF. In nucleotides, the CDR3 is TGTGCCAGCAGCTTCGCGGGGGGGATCACAGATACGCAGTATTTT.

The chain has TRBV6-6 and TRBJ2-3, with D tentatively TRBD1 (5 bases). The germline V gene has CDR1 MNHNY and CDR2 SVGAGI (reference sequence). V was clipped by 5 bases and J by 0 bases, with 15 bases between them. CDR3 length: 16 residues. The CDR3 DNA follows: TGTGCCAGCAGTCGCACACAGACAGCTAGCACAGATACGCAGTATTTT. It translates to CASSRTQTASTDTQYF.

The V call is TRBV30, the J call TRBJ1-1; 7 bases are shared with TRBD1. V trimming: 6 bases; J trimming: 4 bases; junction bases outside the gene matches: 8. This CDR3 region has 13 residues. Germline values: CDR1 GTSNPN, CDR2 SVGIG (reference sequence). The CDR3 DNA reads TGTGCCTGTTCCAGGGGGTTGGGCACTGAAGCTTTCTTT. It translates to CACSRGLGTEAFF.

The V and J genes are TRBV9 and TRBJ2-3, with 7 bases lining up with TRBD2. Trimming at V came to 0 bases and at J to 2 bases, leaving 3 bases not matched to a gene. The CDR3 has 15 amino acids. Germline-derived CDR1 and CDR2 are SGDLS and YYNGEE. The CDR3 bases are TGTGCCAGCAGCGTAGACGGGAGGAACACAGATACGCAGTATTTT. Its translation: CASSVDGRNTDTQYF.

The rearrangement uses TRBV28 and TRBJ1-4; TRBD1 might be the D (6 bases). CDR3 length: 13 residues. V lost 10 bases, J lost 8 bases, and 17 bases lay in between. Germline CDR1 is MDHEN and CDR2 is SYDVKM. The CDR3 DNA reads as TGTGCCACAGCAGAACAGGGAACGGAAAAACTGTTTTTT. Protein: CATAEQGTEKLFF.

J is TRBJ2-3 and V is TRBV5-1, with D perhaps matching TRBD1 (6 bases). The V gene's germline CDR1 is SGHRS and CDR2 YFSETQ. This CDR3 is 15 amino acids long. V shed 0 bases and J shed 2 bases, with 10 bases lying between them. CDR3 residues: CASSLARQATDTQYF. The CDR3 DNA is TGCGCCAGCAGCTTGGCCCGACAGGCCACAGATACGCAGTATTTT.

The chain uses TRBV29-1 and TRBJ2-2; TRBD2 matches at 8 bases. Per the germline V gene, CDR1 is SQVTM and CDR2 is ANQGSEA. The ends lost 7 bases at V and 7 bases at J; junction bases unmatched: 11. CDR3 length: 14 amino acids. The CDR3 coding sequence is TGCAGCGCCCTGGGACTAGGTAGGGGCGGGGAGCTGTTTTTT. This sequence encodes CSALGLGRGGELFF.

The chain carries TRBV15 and TRBJ1-2, with TRBD1 as a possible D gene (5 bases). The CDR3 runs to 15 residues. The V gene's germline CDR1 is LNHNV and CDR2 YYDKDF (reference sequence). V lost 1 base and J lost 4, with 13 bases in between. CDR3 nucleotides: TGTGCCACCAGCAGAGTGGGGGGGGGAATCTATGGCTACACCTTC. Protein: CATSRVGGGIYGYTF.

V gene TRBV28 combines with J gene TRBJ1-1, with D possibly being TRBD1 (6 bases). Germline V gene data show CDR1 as MDHEN and CDR2 as SYDVKM. The CDR3 spans 13 residues. V lost 5 bases, J lost 2 bases, and 9 bases lay in between. For the CDR3, the DNA is TGTGCCAGCAGTACAGGGATCAACACTGAAGCTTTCTTT. Translation gives CASSTGINTEAFF.

The chain carries TRBV28 and TRBJ2-1, with 10 bases aligning to TRBD2. Trimming cost V 7 bases and J 6 bases; bases outside gene matches: 9. CDR1 is MDHEN, CDR2 SYDVKM, per germline. This CDR3 is built from 15 residues. The chain's CDR3 is CASNILAGAVNEQFF. CDR3 DNA sequence: TGTGCCAGCAACATTCTAGCGGGAGCCGTCAATGAGCAGTTCTTC. Full variable domain (remainder filled in from reference TRBV28 and TRBJ2-1): DVKVTQSSRYLVKRTGEKVFLECVQDMDHENMFWYRQDPGLGLRLIYFSYDVKMKEKGDIPEGYSVSREKKERFSLILESASTNQTSMYLCASNILAGAVNEQFFGPGTRLTVL.

V usage is TRBV30 and J usage is TRBJ1-5; D is unresolved. Germline V gene data show CDR1 as GTSNPN and CDR2 as SVGIG (reference sequence). V dropped 7 bases and J dropped 4 bases, with 17 bases sitting between them. This CDR3 has 14 residues. The DNA of the CDR3 is TGTGCCTCGAATCTGGGCGGGGAAAATCAGCCCCAGCATTTT. This sequence encodes CASNLGGENQPQHF. Filled out from reference TRBV30 and TRBJ1-5, the complete variable domain reads SQTIHQWPATLVQPVGSPLSLECTVEGTSNPNLYWYRQAAGRGLQLLFYSVGIGQISSEVPQNLSASRPQDRQFILSSKKLLLSDSGFYLCASNLGGENQPQHFGDGTRLSIL.

The rearrangement uses TRBV19 and TRBJ1-2; D is undetermined. V was shortened by 3 bases and J by 14 bases, with 16 bases between the two germline ends. Germline V gives CDR1 LNHDA, CDR2 SQIVND (reference sequence). CDR3 length: 12 residues. The CDR3 spells CASSIHDMAATF. The DNA of the CDR3 is TGTGCCAGTAGTATTCACGACATGGCAGCTACCTTC.

The chain uses TRBV6-5 and TRBJ1-5; D is possibly TRBD1 (5 bases). Looked up from germline, CDR1 is MNHEY and CDR2 is SVGAGI. The V gene lost 6 bases and the J gene lost 4 bases, with 13 bases spanning the gap. This CDR3 is built from 14 residues. The CDR3 DNA sequence: TGTGCCAGCAGGTTGTCGGGGGGTAATCAGCCCCAGCATTTT. Its translation is CASRLSGGNQPQHF.

The chain joins TRBV27 to TRBJ1-2; D is possibly TRBD1 (5 bases). This CDR3 is 13 amino acids long. V was cut by 5 bases and J by 1 base, with 8 bases left in between. Germline CDR1 MNHEY, CDR2 SMNVEV (reference sequence). The CDR3 nucleotides read TGTGCCAGCAGTGGGGCCGTTAACTATGGCTACACCTTC. This gives the protein CASSGAVNYGYTF.

The genes are TRBV10-1 and TRBJ2-5; TRBD1 is a possible D gene (5 bases). The CDR3 contains 14 residues. CDR1 is WNHNN and CDR2 is SYGVQD in the germline V gene (reference sequence). With 0 bases removed from V and 3 bases from J, the gap between germline ends came to 8 bases. Here the CDR3 DNA reads TGCGCCAGCAGTGAGTCTGGCAGGGAAGAGACCCAGTACTTC. Amino acid sequence: CASSESGREETQYF.

The chain is built from TRBV5-1 and TRBJ2-1; D gene ambiguous. The CDR3 has 14 amino acids. The germline V gene has CDR1 SGHRS and CDR2 YFSETQ. V was pared by 3 bases and J by 5 bases, with 12 bases between. The CDR3 loop is CASSSPWRNNEQFF. CDR3 sequence (DNA): TGCGCCAGCAGCTCGCCTTGGAGAAACAATGAGCAGTTCTTC. The whole variable domain, remainder taken from reference TRBV5-1 and TRBJ2-1, is KAGVTQTPRYLIKTRGQQVTLSCSPISGHRSVSWYQQTPGQGLQFLFEYFSETQRNKGNFPGRFSGRQFSNSRSEMNVSTLELGDSALYLCASSSPWRNNEQFFGPGTRLTVL.

The CDR3 region is CASSYSIGRQVFTF. The DNA for the CDR3 is TGTGCCAGCAGTTACTCGATAGGGAGACAGGTGTTCACCTTC. The genes are TRBV6-6 and TRBJ1-2; a weak D match, TRBD1 (6 bases). The CDR3 sequence is 14 residues long. Trimming took off 0 bases at V and 13 bases at J, with 18 bases between the two ends. Germline CDR1 reads MNHNY; CDR2 reads SVGAGI (reference sequence).